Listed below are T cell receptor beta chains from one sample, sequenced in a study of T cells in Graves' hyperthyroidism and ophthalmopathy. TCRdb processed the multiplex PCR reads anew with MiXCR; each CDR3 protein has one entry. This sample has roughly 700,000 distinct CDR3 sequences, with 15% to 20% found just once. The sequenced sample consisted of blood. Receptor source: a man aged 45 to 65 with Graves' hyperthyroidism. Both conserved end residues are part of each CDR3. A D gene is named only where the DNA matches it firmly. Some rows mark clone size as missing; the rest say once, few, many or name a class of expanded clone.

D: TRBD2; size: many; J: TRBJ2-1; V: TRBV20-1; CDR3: CSASWGWREVNEQFF; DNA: TGCAGTGCTAGTTGGGGCTGGCGGGAGGTAAATGAGCAGTTCTTC
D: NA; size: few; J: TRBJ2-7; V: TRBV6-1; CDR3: CASSYGSGIDEQYF; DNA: TGTGCCAGCAGTTACGGGTCAGGGATCGACGAGCAGTACTTC
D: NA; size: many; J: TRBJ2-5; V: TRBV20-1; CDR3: CSAFPTGQETQYF; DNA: TGCAGTGCTTTCCCGACGGGCCAAGAGACCCAGTACTTC
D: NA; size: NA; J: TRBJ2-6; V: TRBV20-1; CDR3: CSARSGIGANVLTF; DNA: TGCAGTGCTAGATCGGGTATCGGGGCCAACGTCCTGACTTTC
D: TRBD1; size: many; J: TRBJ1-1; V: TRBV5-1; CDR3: CASSLIEDREAFF; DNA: TGCGCCAGCAGCTTGATCGAGGACAGGGAAGCTTTCTTT
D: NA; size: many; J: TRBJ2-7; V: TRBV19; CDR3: CASSASEVHEQYF; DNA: TGTGCCAGTAGTGCTAGCGAGGTCCACGAGCAGTACTTC
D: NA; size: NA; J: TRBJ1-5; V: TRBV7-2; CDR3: CASSPEGSTSNQPQHF; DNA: TGTGCCAGCAGCCCCGAAGGCAGTACAAGTAATCAGCCCCAGCATTTT
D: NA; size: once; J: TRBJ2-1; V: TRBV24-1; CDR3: CATSDFNGKSYNEQFF; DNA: TGTGCCACCAGTGATTTCAACGGGAAGTCCTACAATGAGCAGTTCTTC
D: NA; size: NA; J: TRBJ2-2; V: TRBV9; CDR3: CASSAGQSNTGELFF; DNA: TGTGCCAGCAGCGCCGGACAGTCTAACACCGGGGAGCTGTTTTTT
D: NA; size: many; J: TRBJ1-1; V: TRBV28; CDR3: CASSFLSGEMNTEVFF; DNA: TGTGCCAGCAGTTTTTTGTCAGGGGAGATGAACACTGAAGTTTTCTTT
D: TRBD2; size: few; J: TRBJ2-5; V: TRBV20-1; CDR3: CSARALPGTSGRETQYF; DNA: TGCAGTGCTAGAGCCCTACCCGGGACTAGCGGGAGAGAGACCCAGTACTTC
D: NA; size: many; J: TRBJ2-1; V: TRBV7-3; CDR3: CASSSPLMAEQFF; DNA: TGTGCCAGCAGCTCCCCCTTAATGGCTGAGCAGTTCTTC
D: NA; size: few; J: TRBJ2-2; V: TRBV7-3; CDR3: CASSLYGGENGELFF; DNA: TGTGCCAGCAGCTTATACGGCGGGGAGAACGGGGAGCTGTTTTTT
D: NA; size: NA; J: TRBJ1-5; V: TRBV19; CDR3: CASSIDLRAGINQPQHF; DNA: TGTGCCAGTAGTATAGATCTCAGGGCGGGGATCAATCAGCCCCAGCATTTT
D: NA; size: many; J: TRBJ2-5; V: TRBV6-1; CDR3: CASRMEEEFPETQYF; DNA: TGTGCCAGCAGGATGGAGGAGGAATTTCCGGAGACCCAGTACTTC
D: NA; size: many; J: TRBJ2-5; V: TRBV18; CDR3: CASSPTLLSGPQYF; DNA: TGTGCCAGCTCACCGACCTTGCTAAGCGGACCCCAGTACTTC
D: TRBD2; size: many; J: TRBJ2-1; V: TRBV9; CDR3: CASSVGTSGSNEQFF; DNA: TGTGCCAGCAGCGTCGGGACTAGCGGGAGCAATGAGCAGTTCTTC
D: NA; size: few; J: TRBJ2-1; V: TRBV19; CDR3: CASSIEAGHLYNEQFF; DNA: TGTGCCAGTAGTATAGAAGCGGGACACTTGTACAATGAGCAGTTCTTC
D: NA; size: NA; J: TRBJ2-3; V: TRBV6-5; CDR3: CASSYSSGGGYDTQYF; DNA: TGTGCCAGCAGTTACTCTAGCGGAGGGGGGTATGATACGCAGTATTTT
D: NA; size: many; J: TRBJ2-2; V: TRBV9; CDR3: CASSVGIGRRARLNTGELFF; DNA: TGTGCCAGCAGCGTAGGGATCGGGAGAAGGGCCAGGTTAAACACCGGGGAGCTGTTTTTT
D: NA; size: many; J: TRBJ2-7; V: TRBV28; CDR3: CASSSRRWTVNQYEQYF; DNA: TGTGCCAGCAGTAGCCGGCGGTGGACAGTGAATCAATACGAGCAGTACTTC
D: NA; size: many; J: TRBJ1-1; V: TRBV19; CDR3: CASTVTDSTEAFF; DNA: TGTGCCAGTACCGTGACAGATAGCACTGAAGCTTTCTTT
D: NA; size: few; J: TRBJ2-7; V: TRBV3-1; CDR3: CASSRRGAAYEQYF; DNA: TGTGCCAGCAGCCGAAGGGGGGCTGCCTACGAGCAGTACTTC
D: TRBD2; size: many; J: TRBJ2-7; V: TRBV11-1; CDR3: CASSLRTSGMKRPTYEQYF; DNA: TGTGCCAGCAGCCTGCGGACTAGCGGGATGAAACGACCCACCTACGAGCAGTACTTC
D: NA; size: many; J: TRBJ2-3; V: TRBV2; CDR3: CASTLLGGMITDTQYF; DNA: TGTGCCAGCACCCTCCTTGGCGGGATGATCACAGATACGCAGTATTTT
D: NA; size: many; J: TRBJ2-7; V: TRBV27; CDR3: CASSALQGMGEQYF; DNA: TGTGCCAGCAGTGCACTACAGGGTATGGGAGAGCAGTACTTC
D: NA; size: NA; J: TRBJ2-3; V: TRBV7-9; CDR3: CASRHDRDTQYF; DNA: TGTGCCAGCAGACACGACCGGGATACGCAGTATTTT
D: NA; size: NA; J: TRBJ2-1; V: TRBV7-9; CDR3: CASSSKMGGKGGNEQFF; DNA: TGTGCCAGCAGCTCGAAAATGGGCGGTAAAGGGGGAAATGAGCAGTTCTTC
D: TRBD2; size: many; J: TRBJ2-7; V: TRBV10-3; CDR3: CAISESTGLAAYEQYF; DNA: TGTGCCATCAGTGAGTCTACGGGACTAGCGGCCTACGAGCAGTACTTC
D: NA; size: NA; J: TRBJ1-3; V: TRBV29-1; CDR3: CSASIGNTIYF; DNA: TGCAGCGCCTCCATTGGAAACACCATATATTTT
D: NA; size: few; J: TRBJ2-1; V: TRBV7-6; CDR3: CASSPSLWDEQFF; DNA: TGTGCCAGCAGCCCCTCCCTCTGGGATGAGCAGTTCTTC
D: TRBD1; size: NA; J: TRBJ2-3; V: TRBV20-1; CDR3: CSAQKGQGTDTQYF; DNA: TGCAGTGCTCAGAAGGGACAGGGCACAGATACGCAGTATTTT
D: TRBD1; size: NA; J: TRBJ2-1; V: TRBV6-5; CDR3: CASSYSVPGQGTTGGFHEQFF; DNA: TGTGCCAGCAGTTACTCGGTACCGGGACAGGGAACGACGGGAGGTTTCCATGAGCAGTTCTTC
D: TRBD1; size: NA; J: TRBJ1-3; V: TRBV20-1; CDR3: CSAREGQYSGNTIYF; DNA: TGCAGTGCTAGAGAGGGACAGTACTCTGGAAACACCATATATTTT
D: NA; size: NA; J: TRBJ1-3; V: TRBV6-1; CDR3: CASRRTRDIGNTIYF; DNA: TGTGCCAGCAGAAGGACCCGGGACATAGGAAACACCATATATTTT
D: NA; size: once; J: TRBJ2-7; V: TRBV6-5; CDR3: CASSSRGSLSYEQYF; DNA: TGTGCCAGCAGTTCCCGGGGGAGCCTTAGCTACGAGCAGTACTTC
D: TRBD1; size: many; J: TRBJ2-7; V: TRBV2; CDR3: CASSESQGVGEQYF; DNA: TGTGCCAGCAGTGAAAGTCAGGGGGTAGGGGAGCAGTACTTC
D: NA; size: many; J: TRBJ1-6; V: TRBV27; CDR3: CASKFDSYNSPLHF; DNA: TGTGCCAGCAAGTTTGATTCCTATAATTCACCCCTCCACTTT
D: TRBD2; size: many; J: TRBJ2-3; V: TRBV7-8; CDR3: CASSLSGKGDTQYF; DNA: TGTGCCAGCAGCTTAAGCGGGAAGGGAGATACGCAGTATTTT
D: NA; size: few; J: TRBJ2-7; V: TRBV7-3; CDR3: CASSLDYRSEQYF; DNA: TGTGCCAGCAGCTTAGACTATCGTTCCGAGCAGTACTTC
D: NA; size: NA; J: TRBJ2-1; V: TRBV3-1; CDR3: CASSLSLAAGEQFF; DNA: TGTGCCAGCAGCCTTTCGCTCGCAGCTGGTGAGCAGTTCTTC
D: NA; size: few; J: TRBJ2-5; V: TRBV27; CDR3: CASRPGSSFQETQYF; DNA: TGTGCCAGCAGGCCAGGTAGTTCGTTCCAAGAGACCCAGTACTTC
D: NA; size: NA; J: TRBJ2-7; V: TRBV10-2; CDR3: CASLPGPANDEQYF; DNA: TGCGCCAGTCTTCCGGGACCAGCAAATGATGAGCAGTACTTC
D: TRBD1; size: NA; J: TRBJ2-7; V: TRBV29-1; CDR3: CSVPGQAYEQYF; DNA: TGCAGCGTCCCGGGACAGGCCTACGAGCAGTACTTC
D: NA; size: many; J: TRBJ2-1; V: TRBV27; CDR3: CASSLSSGIGGPYNEQFF; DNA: TGTGCCAGCAGTTTATCAAGCGGAATCGGGGGCCCCTACAATGAGCAGTTCTTC
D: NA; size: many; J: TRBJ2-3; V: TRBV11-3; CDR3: CASSANGVGADTQYF; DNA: TGTGCCAGCAGCGCTAACGGAGTCGGCGCAGATACGCAGTATTTT
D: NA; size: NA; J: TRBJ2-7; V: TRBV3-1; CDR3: CASSQDLEVFHSSYEQYF; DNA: TGTGCCAGCAGCCAAGATCTTGAGGTGTTTCACAGCTCCTACGAGCAGTACTTC